The rows below give T cell receptor beta chains drawn from one sample of a study of blood T cell repertoires in COVID-19. Some clones are missing from TCRdb's copy, which holds only in-frame ones; the method was immunoSEQ multiplex PCR. This sample has approximately 490,000 clones, with around 87% found just once. The sequencing sample was made of PBMCs or T cells enriched from blood (not recorded which). These receptors came from a woman between 18 and 30 years old who had recovered from COVID-19. The CDR3 runs from the conserved cysteine through the conserved F or W. Fields, in order: J gene, D gene, V gene, clone size, CDR3 DNA, CDR3 protein. A D gene is named only where the DNA matches it firmly. Rows give clone size only sometimes, using once, few, many, or a class for an expanded clone.

TRBJ2-7 | TRBD2 | TRBV5-4 | few | TGTGCCAGCAGCTTTAGCGGGGGTGAGACCTACGAGCAGTACTTC | CASSFSGGETYEQYF
TRBJ2-7 | NA | TRBV7-2 | NA | TGTGCCAGCAGCTTAGGGAGGACAGTGGGCGAGCAGTACTTC | CASSLGRTVGEQYF
TRBJ1-5 | NA | TRBV12-5 | NA | TGTGCTAGTGGCCCCACAGGGAACAACAATCAGCCCCAGCATTTT | CASGPTGNNNQPQHF
TRBJ2-1 | TRBD2 | TRBV19 | NA | TGTGCCAGTAGCCGAACCGGACTAGCGAAGAATGAGCAGTTCTTC | CASSRTGLAKNEQFF
TRBJ1-6 | TRBD1 | TRBV3-1/TRBV3-2 | NA | TGTGCCAGCAGCCTACAGGGGAGGACGACACCCCTCCACTTT | CASSLQGRTTPLHF
TRBJ2-3 | TRBD2 | TRBV5-5 | NA | TGTGCCAGCAGCTTCCGGATCCTAGCGGGGGATACAGATACGCAGTATTTT | CASSFRILAGDTDTQYF
TRBJ2-7 | TRBD2 | TRBV5-1 | NA | TGCGCCAGCAGCGTCCGGACTAGCGGGGACTCCTACGAGCAGTACTTC | CASSVRTSGDSYEQYF
TRBJ1-4 | TRBD1 | TRBV5-1 | NA | TGCGCCAGCAGCTTAGGAACAGGGGCAACTAATGAAAAACTGTTTTTT | CASSLGTGATNEKLFF
TRBJ1-2 | TRBD1 | TRBV4-2 | NA | TGTGCCAGCAGCCATTCACCTTCCGGGACAGAGAAAGGCTACACCTTC | CASSHSPSGTEKGYTF
TRBJ2-7 | NA | TRBV18 | few | TGTGCCAGCTCACCTACAATCGACTACGAGCAGTACTTC | CASSPTIDYEQYF
TRBJ2-5 | TRBD2 | TRBV3-1/TRBV3-2 | NA | TGTGCCAGCAGCCAACTAGCGGGGGGGCCGTCAGAGACCCAGTACTTC | CASSQLAGGPSETQYF